The 26 T cell receptor beta chains below were found in one sample sequenced in a study of beta chain features in type 1 diabetes. Isolated RNA was reverse transcribed in full, so expressed TCRB transcripts were sequenced. Sequencing used immunoSEQ multiplex PCR; TCRdb keeps in-frame clones, though not all of them. The sample yields about half a million clones, roughly 30% seen once. The sequenced sample consisted of naive CD4+ T cells from blood. The source is a man between 18 and 29 years old in good health.

The gene calls are TRBV5-4 and TRBJ2-6; possibly TRBD1 for D (6 bases). The CDR3 length is 16 residues. CDR1 SGHNT and CDR2 YYREEE come from the germline V gene (reference sequence). Deletions cut 0 bases from V and 3 bases from J, with 10 bases between. DNA for the CDR3: TGTGCCAGCAGCTTGGCTACAGGGAATGGGGCCAACGTCCTGACTTTC. Protein sequence: CASSLATGNGANVLTF.

This clone was observed a few times. This chain connects TRBV7-2 to TRBJ2-3; D call uncertain. Deletions cut 7 bases from V and 4 bases from J, with 15 bases between. The germline CDR1 and CDR2 sequences are SGHTA and FQGNSA. This CDR3 spans 14 amino acids. The CDR3, as DNA: TGTGCCAGCACCATGGCCCGAGTCGCAGATACGCAGTATTTT. Its translation is CASTMARVADTQYF.

Only a few counts were recorded for this clone. V is TRBV29-1 and J is TRBJ2-7; D may be TRBD1 (5 bases). In germline, CDR1 is SQVTM, CDR2 ANQGSEA. This CDR3 is built from 16 residues. V was clipped by 4 bases and J by 0 bases, with 19 bases between them. The CDR3 reads CSVGDSRRQPSYEQYF. CDR3 nucleotide sequence: TGCAGCGTTGGAGACTCGCGGAGACAGCCCTCCTACGAGCAGTACTTC.

This clone was counted a few times. V usage is TRBV9 and J usage is TRBJ2-3, with D possibly matching TRBD2 (6 bases). Trimming pared 4 bases from V and 2 bases from J, leaving 11 bases between. Germline CDR1 reads SGDLS; CDR2 reads YYNGEE. CDR3 length: 14 amino acids. The CDR3 spells CASSLRDFTDTQYF. The DNA for the CDR3 is TGTGCCAGCAGCCTTCGGGACTTCACAGATACGCAGTATTTT.

V and J are TRBV28 and TRBJ2-1; 7 nucleotides agree with TRBD1. J was trimmed by 7 bases and V by 5 bases; bases with no gene match: 14. The germline V gene encodes CDR1 MDHEN and CDR2 SYDVKM. The CDR3 sequence is 16 residues long. In DNA, the CDR3 is TGTGCCAGCAGTGGCCAGACAGGGTCTTTGGGGAATGAGCAGTTCTTC. It specifies CASSGQTGSLGNEQFF.

The chain combines TRBV16 with TRBJ2-2; no firm D call. V lost 1 base, J lost 7 bases, and 7 bases lay in between. CDR3 size: 13 residues. Germline V gives CDR1 KGHSY, CDR2 FQNENV. The CDR3 nucleotides read TGTGCCAGCAGCCAATGGTTCGACGGGGAGCTGTTTTTT. Translating gives CASSQWFDGELFF. The entire variable domain, with the rest obtained from reference TRBV16 and TRBJ2-2, is as follows: GEEVAQTPKHLVRGEGQKAKLYCAPIKGHSYVFWYQQVLKNEFKFLISFQNENVFDETGMPKERFSAKCLPNSPCSLEIQATKLEDSAVYFCASSQWFDGELFFGEGSRLTVL.

The rearrangement links TRBV5-1 to TRBJ2-5; 7 nucleotides match TRBD1. The trim removed 4 bases at V and 4 bases at J, leaving 19 bases unmatched. Germline CDR1 SGHRS, CDR2 YFSETQ. This CDR3 is built from 18 residues. The CDR3, as DNA: TGCGCCAGCAGCGCGGCCGGGACAGCCGGGGCCCAGGGAGAGACCCAGTACTTC. Translation gives CASSAAGTAGAQGETQYF.

V usage is TRBV19 and J usage is TRBJ1-5; D might be TRBD1 (5 bases). V lost 2 bases, J lost 2 bases, and 7 bases lay in between. Per the germline V gene, CDR1 is LNHDA and CDR2 is SQIVND (reference sequence). The CDR3 length is 14 residues. CDR3 sequence: CASSIRGRNQPQHF. The CDR3 DNA sequence: TGTGCCAGTAGTATAAGGGGCCGCAATCAGCCCCAGCATTTT.

A few counts support this clone. The rearrangement uses TRBV30 and TRBJ2-7, with D perhaps given as TRBD1 or TRBD2 (7 bases each). The germline V gene has CDR1 GTSNPN and CDR2 SVGIG (reference sequence). The CDR3 loop spans 15 amino acids. V was cut by 1 base and J by 5 bases, with 18 bases left in between. For the CDR3, the DNA is TGTGCCTGGAGTGGATGGACAGGCCGGGGGGACGAGCAGTACTTC. This translates into CAWSGWTGRGDEQYF.

This chain links TRBV25-1 with TRBJ1-5; 7 nucleotides agree with TRBD1. V trimming: 2 bases; J trimming: 5 bases; junction bases outside the gene matches: 9. The CDR3 loop spans 16 amino acids. CDR1 and CDR2 (germline): MGHDK, SYGVNS. The CDR3 loop is CASSEKGGRGDQPQHF. The CDR3 coding sequence is TGTGCCAGCAGTGAAAAGGGGGGCAGGGGGGATCAGCCCCAGCATTTT.

The chain has TRBV30 and TRBJ1-2; tentative D call: TRBD1 (6 bases). V shed 4 bases and J shed 4 bases, with 13 bases lying between them. The CDR3 covers 13 residues. The germline CDR1 and CDR2 sequences are GTSNPN and SVGIG (reference sequence). The CDR3 DNA is TGTGCCTGGAACAGGGATCGGGGCTATGGCTACACCTTC. Protein: CAWNRDRGYGYTF.

V and J are TRBV7-9 and TRBJ1-4; D is perhaps TRBD1 (6 bases). V was pared by 5 bases and J by 2 bases, with 12 bases between. The CDR3 has 15 amino acids. Germline CDR1 reads SEHNR; CDR2 reads FQNEAQ (reference sequence). DNA of the CDR3: TGTGCCAGCAGCGCTAGGGGGGCGACTAATGAAAAACTGTTTTTT. Protein: CASSARGATNEKLFF.

This clone was counted only a few times. V is TRBV18 and J is TRBJ2-1, with 11 bases aligning to TRBD2. The trim removed 6 bases at V and 7 bases at J, leaving 8 bases unmatched. Germline V lookup: CDR1 KGHSH, CDR2 LQKENI. The CDR3 has 15 residues. The CDR3 sequence is CASSLLAGVRNEQFF. The CDR3 DNA sequence: TGTGCCAGCTCTCTACTAGCGGGAGTAAGGAATGAGCAGTTCTTC.

The chain is built from TRBV5-1 and TRBJ2-7; 11 bases map to TRBD2. Trimming at V came to 4 bases and at J to 3 bases, leaving 12 bases not matched to a gene. In germline, CDR1 is SGHRS, CDR2 YFSETQ. This CDR3 has 17 residues. As DNA, the CDR3 is TGCGCCAGCAGCCCACAACCGGGACTAGCGGAAATCTACGAGCAGTACTTC. Translating it yields CASSPQPGLAEIYEQYF.

This CDR3 is CASSEGEDYGYTF. CDR3 DNA sequence: TGTGCCAGCAGTGAGGGGGAGGACTATGGCTACACCTTC. This chain links TRBV2 with TRBJ1-2; D might be TRBD1 (5 bases). Trimming removed 3 bases at V and 3 bases at J, with 8 bases between. Germline V gene data show CDR1 as SNHLY and CDR2 as FYNNEI. CDR3 size: 13 residues.

This clone turned up a few times. Other nucleotide sequences in the sample specify the same CDR3. This rearrangement joins TRBV11-2 to TRBJ2-3; D gene uncertain. The germline V and J ends were trimmed by 3 bases and 5 bases, with 3 bases remaining between them. The CDR3 length is 11 residues. Germline V CDR1 and CDR2: SGHAT, FQNNGV. The CDR3 coding sequence is TGTGCCAGCAGCTTTAGAGATACGCAGTATTTT. Residues: CASSFRDTQYF.

This clone turned up a few times. The J gene is TRBJ2-1, the V gene TRBV29-1; TRBD2 matches 11 bases. The CDR3 sequence is 15 residues long. CDR1 and CDR2 (germline): SQVTM, ANQGSEA. V lost 7 bases to trimming and J lost 1 base; unmatched junction nucleotides: 6. The CDR3 DNA is TGCAGCGCCCTCGGGACTAGCGGTTCCTACAATGAGCAGTTCTTC. Translation: CSALGTSGSYNEQFF.

The rearrangement joins TRBV11-1 to TRBJ2-1; 9 nucleotides line up with TRBD2. The V and J ends lost 5 bases and 0 bases, in that order; junction bases with no gene match: 8. The germline V gene encodes CDR1 SGHAT and CDR2 FQDESV (reference sequence). The CDR3 extends over 17 amino acids. For the CDR3, the DNA is TGTGCCAGCAGCGTCAGACTAGCGGTATTCTCCTACAATGAGCAGTTCTTC. It yields the protein CASSVRLAVFSYNEQFF.

The chain carries TRBV11-2 and TRBJ2-1; a possible D gene is TRBD2 (6 bases). Per the germline V gene, CDR1 is SGHAT and CDR2 is FQNNGV. The CDR3 has 16 amino acids. Trimming took 5 bases from V and 8 from J, leaving 22 bases between them. The CDR3 DNA follows: TGTGCCAGCAGCCCTCATCGACTAGGTCGTGGAGATGAGCAGTTCTTC. Protein product: CASSPHRLGRGDEQFF. The variable domain in full, with the rest retrieved from reference TRBV11-2 and TRBJ2-1, is EAGVAQSPRYKIIEKRQSVAFWCNPISGHATLYWYQQILGQGPKLLIQFQNNGVVDDSQLPKDRFSAERLKGVDSTLKIQPAKLEDSAVYLCASSPHRLGRGDEQFFGPGTRLTVL.

This clone was observed once. V is TRBV7-9 and J is TRBJ2-5, with D possibly TRBD2 on 6 matching bases. This CDR3 has 17 residues. CDR1 is SEHNR, CDR2 FQNEAQ, per germline (reference sequence). Trimming removed 5 bases at V and 4 bases at J, with 23 bases between. This CDR3 is CASSRRGGLNPGETQYF. The CDR3 DNA reads TGTGCCAGCAGCCGGAGAGGAGGGCTAAACCCCGGAGAGACCCAGTACTTC.

This clone appeared a few times. The chain is built from TRBV20-1 and TRBJ1-2; no clear D gene. Trimming took off 7 bases at V and 4 bases at J, with 7 bases between the two ends. This CDR3 has 10 residues. The germline CDR1 and CDR2 sequences are DFQATT and SNEGSKA (reference sequence). CDR3 residues: CSVKTYGYTF. The CDR3 DNA sequence: TGCAGTGTCAAGACCTATGGCTACACCTTC.

This clone was found a few times. The V call is TRBV4-3, the J call TRBJ2-3; D is unclear. The V gene lost 0 bases and the J gene lost 0 bases, with 10 bases spanning the gap. The CDR3 length is 16 residues. CDR1 is LGHNA, CDR2 YSLEER, per germline. The CDR3: CASSQDWGISTDTQYF. The CDR3 bases are TGCGCCAGCAGCCAAGATTGGGGAATCAGCACAGATACGCAGTATTTT.

In its sample, this clone was seen a few times. The rearrangement links TRBV5-4 to TRBJ2-7, with D possibly TRBD2 on 6 matching bases. Germline V gene data show CDR1 as SGHNT and CDR2 as YYREEE (reference sequence). This CDR3 comprises 15 residues. V dropped 6 bases and J dropped 0 bases, with 16 bases sitting between them. Written as DNA, the CDR3 is TGTGCCAGCACCATGGGACTCGCTGGCTCCTACGAGCAGTACTTC. Protein: CASTMGLAGSYEQYF.

The count of this clone is one. DNA of the CDR3: TGTGCCAGCAGTTCCCTGGCGGGGGGCTACTACGAGCAGTACTTC. Its protein is CASSSLAGGYYEQYF. The chain couples TRBV27 to TRBJ2-7, with 8 bases identical to TRBD2. The CDR3 extends over 15 amino acids. After removal of 4 bases from V and 3 bases from J, the junction contained 8 bases not matched to a gene. Germline lookup yields CDR1 MNHEY and CDR2 SMNVEV (reference sequence).

V usage is TRBV30 and J usage is TRBJ2-3, with D hard to call. Trimming cost V 1 base and J 2 bases, with 10 bases left between them. Germline V gene lookup returns CDR1 GTSNPN and CDR2 SVGIG (reference sequence). CDR3 size: 14 residues. CDR3 coding DNA: TGTGCCTGGAGTGAGGGTTTTATCACAGATACGCAGTATTTT. It encodes CAWSEGFITDTQYF.

This sequence joins TRBV14 and TRBJ2-7; D call uncertain. CDR1 is SGHDN, CDR2 FVKESK, per germline. V was trimmed by 1 base and J by 8 bases, leaving 6 bases between them. CDR3 size: 11 residues. The CDR3 coding sequence is TGTGCCAGCAGCCAAGGGAGCCAGCAGTACTTC. This gives the protein CASSQGSQQYF.